The 29 T cell receptor beta chains reported below all come from one sample, sequenced in a study of blood T cell repertoires in COVID-19. Clones were read by immunoSEQ multiplex PCR, and TCRdb kept only the in-frame ones, dropping some. Among 95,000 to 150,000 clones listed, 84% were seen once. Sequenced material: PBMCs or T cells enriched from blood (not recorded which). The receptors derive from a woman aged 25-40 years who had recovered from COVID-19.

V is TRBV4-2 and J is TRBJ1-2; D call uncertain. Trimming cost V 3 bases and J 0 bases, with 14 bases left between them. Germline CDR1 and CDR2: LGHNA and YNFKEQ. The CDR3 totals 16 residues. CDR3 protein: CASSQSYRSSNYGYTF. For the CDR3, the DNA is TGTGCCAGCAGCCAGAGCTACAGATCCTCTAACTATGGCTACACCTTC.

The chain is built from TRBV6-5 and TRBJ2-7, with D hard to call. The CDR3 extends over 14 amino acids. The V and J ends lost 6 bases and 1 base respectively, with 13 bases between them. Germline-derived CDR1 and CDR2 are MNHEY and SVGAGI. CDR3 sequence reads: CASSATGWSYEQYF. CDR3 DNA: TGTGCCAGCAGCGCGACCGGGTGGTCCTACGAGCAGTACTTC.

This chain links TRBV28 with TRBJ1-2, with D unresolved. V lost 5 bases to trimming and J lost 0 bases, with 7 bases between them. Germline-derived CDR1 and CDR2 are MDHEN and SYDVKM. CDR3 size: 13 residues. CDR3 region: CASSVTANYGYTF. The CDR3 region has the DNA TGTGCCAGCAGTGTCACGGCTAACTATGGCTACACCTTC.

V gene TRBV18 combines with J gene TRBJ2-7, with TRBD2 matching over 10 bases. The germline CDR1 and CDR2 sequences are KGHSH and LQKENI. The CDR3 covers 15 residues. V shed 4 bases and J 0 bases; nucleotides not matched to a gene: 3. The CDR3 bases are TGTGCCAGCTCACGGACTAGCGGCAGCTCCTACGAGCAGTACTTC. As protein: CASSRTSGSSYEQYF. The entire variable domain, with the rest obtained from reference TRBV18 and TRBJ2-7, is as follows: NAGVMQNPRHLVRRRGQEARLRCSPMKGHSHVYWYRQLPEEGLKFMVYLQKENIIDESGMPKERFSAEFPKEGPSILRIQQVVRGDSAAYFCASSRTSGSSYEQYFGPGTRLTVT.

V is TRBV7-2 and J is TRBJ1-1, with D perhaps matching TRBD1 (5 bases). The germline CDR1 and CDR2 sequences are SGHTA and FQGNSA. The CDR3 runs to 15 residues. V was trimmed by 5 bases and J by 0 bases, leaving 13 bases between them. CDR3 nucleotide sequence: TGTGCCAGCAGCCAAGGGGCAGGGATGAACACTGAAGCTTTCTTT. Protein sequence: CASSQGAGMNTEAFF.

The chain has TRBV5-6 and TRBJ2-7; D is ambiguous. V gave up 0 bases and J gave up 6 bases, with 10 bases separating them. CDR3 size: 13 residues. Germline V gene lookup returns CDR1 SGHDT and CDR2 YYEEEE. Here the CDR3 reads CASSLVPSVEQYF. The CDR3 DNA is TGTGCCAGCAGCTTGGTACCCTCGGTCGAGCAGTACTTC.

The V call is TRBV19, the J call TRBJ1-5; the match to TRBD1 covers 9 bases. Trimming cost V 5 bases and J 6 bases; bases outside gene matches: 11. The V gene's germline CDR1 is LNHDA and CDR2 SQIVND (reference sequence). The CDR3 has 16 amino acids. The CDR3 region is CASSPRTGEGAQPQHF. CDR3 bases: TGTGCCAGTAGTCCCAGGACAGGGGAAGGGGCTCAGCCCCAGCATTTT. Looking up the rest from reference TRBV19 and TRBJ1-5 gives the full variable domain: DGGITQSPKYLFRKEGQNVTLSCEQNLNHDAMYWYRQDPGQGLRLIYYSQIVNDFQKGDIAEGYSVSREKKESFPLTVTSAQKNPTAFYLCASSPRTGEGAQPQHFGDGTRLSIL.

This chain uses TRBV24-1 with TRBJ2-3, with unresolved D. The length of the CDR3 is 11 residues. Trimming left V 5 bases short and J 7 bases short, with 6 bases between. Germline V CDR1 and CDR2: KGHDR, SFDVKD. CDR3 sequence reads: CATSGANTQYF. In DNA form, the CDR3 reads TGTGCCACCAGTGGTGCTAATACGCAGTATTTT.

V usage is TRBV7-3 and J usage is TRBJ2-2; 8 nucleotides align to TRBD2. Trimming took 5 bases from V and 3 from J; bases not matched to a gene: 5. This CDR3 contains 15 residues. CDR1 is SGHTA, CDR2 FQGTGA, per germline. CDR3 in amino acids: CASSPGLDHTGELFF. In nucleotides, the CDR3 is TGTGCCAGCAGCCCGGGACTAGACCACACCGGGGAGCTGTTTTTT.

The chain links TRBV6-1 to TRBJ1-1; D unresolved. The CDR3 length is 14 residues. Germline V gene data show CDR1 as MNHNS and CDR2 as SASEGT. The V end was cut by 1 base, the J end by 4 bases, with 10 bases between. The CDR3 DNA follows: TGTGCCAGCAGTGAAGGGGTTGAGGGCACTGAAGCTTTCTTT. It yields the protein CASSEGVEGTEAFF.

This clone was detected a few times. The J gene is TRBJ2-7, the V gene TRBV7-2, with 12 bases identical to TRBD1. Germline CDR1 SGHTA, CDR2 FQGNSA. The junction had 7 bases not matched to a gene; V was cut back by 5 bases and J by 5 bases. The CDR3 extends over 15 amino acids. The CDR3 loop is CASSQGGTGGDEQYF. Written as DNA, the CDR3 is TGTGCCAGCAGCCAGGGGGGGACAGGGGGCGACGAGCAGTACTTC.

The V call is TRBV7-2, the J call TRBJ2-7; tentatively, D is TRBD2 (6 bases). CDR1 SGHTA and CDR2 FQGNSA come from the germline V gene. There are 16 residues in the CDR3. Trimming removed 5 bases at V and 3 bases at J, with 20 bases between. The CDR3 coding sequence is TGTGCCAGCAGCCCATTTTACAAGCGGGCGCACTACGAGCAGTACTTC. It is translated as CASSPFYKRAHYEQYF.

The chain is built from TRBV5-4 and TRBJ1-3; perhaps TRBD1 as D (5 bases). This CDR3 is 14 amino acids long. The germline V gene has CDR1 SGHNT and CDR2 YYREEE (reference sequence). Trimming pared 5 bases from V and 3 bases from J, leaving 12 bases between. The CDR3 spells CASSSGGRGNTIYF. The CDR3 coding sequence is TGTGCCAGCAGTTCCGGGGGACGTGGAAACACCATATATTTT.

The chain recombines TRBV4-2 with TRBJ1-5; 8 bases align to TRBD1. The CDR3 totals 17 residues. V lost 0 bases, J lost 4 bases, and 8 bases stayed unmatched. Germline loops: CDR1 LGHNA, CDR2 YNFKEQ. The CDR3 reads CASSQDLRQGRNQPQHF. CDR3 in DNA: TGTGCCAGCAGCCAAGATCTTAGACAGGGGAGGAATCAGCCCCAGCATTTT.

The genes are TRBV5-4 and TRBJ2-2; D perhaps matches TRBD1 (5 bases). Trimming took 0 bases from V and 8 from J, leaving 11 bases between them. Germline V gene lookup returns CDR1 SGHNT and CDR2 YYREEE (reference sequence). The CDR3 length is 14 residues. This chain's CDR3 is CASSLGQGGGELFF. The CDR3 nucleotides are TGTGCCAGCAGCTTGGGCCAGGGTGGAGGGGAGCTGTTTTTT.

This sequence joins TRBV7-8 and TRBJ1-1, with no clear D. The length of the CDR3 is 12 residues. Germline V lookup: CDR1 SGHVS, CDR2 FQNEAQ. Trimming removed 5 bases at V and 8 bases at J, with 12 bases between. This CDR3 is CASSTSPEEAFF. CDR3 DNA: TGTGCCAGCAGCACTTCCCCCGAGGAAGCTTTCTTT.

The DNA of the CDR3 is TGTGCCAGCAGCCCTACCTGGCAGGGACATAACTATGGCTACACCTTC. As protein: CASSPTWQGHNYGYTF. The chain couples TRBV3-1 (or the pseudogene TRBV3-2) to TRBJ1-2; a possible D gene is TRBD1 (6 bases). Per germline, CDR1 LGHDT and CDR2 YNNKEL (reference sequence). CDR3 length: 16 residues. V lost 4 bases and J lost 1, with 16 bases in between.

This chain uses TRBV28 with TRBJ2-3; 9 bases align to TRBD2. V dropped 5 bases and J dropped 6; count of bases not matched to a gene: 3. The CDR3 consists of 13 residues. From germline, CDR1 is MDHEN and CDR2 SYDVKM. In nucleotides, the CDR3 is TGTGCCAGCAGTATAGCGGGAGCGGATACGCAGTATTTT. Its protein is CASSIAGADTQYF.

The V gene is TRBV4-3, the J gene TRBJ1-4; tentative D call: TRBD1 (6 bases). Trimming cost V 3 bases and J 7 bases, with 18 bases left between them. Germline V CDR1 and CDR2: LGHNA, YSLEER. CDR3 size: 16 residues. The CDR3 DNA sequence: TGCGCCAGCAGCCAGCGTGGGGGCGGGAGTATTGAAAAACTGTTTTTT. Residues: CASSQRGGGSIEKLFF.

The chain recombines TRBV19 with TRBJ1-2, with D possibly being TRBD1 (6 bases). Deletions cut 8 bases from V and 2 bases from J, with 15 bases between. The CDR3 has 14 amino acids. Germline CDR1 reads LNHDA; CDR2 reads SQIVND (reference sequence). This CDR3 reads CASCTTDRNYGYTF. The DNA of the CDR3 is TGTGCCAGTTGTACCACCGACAGGAACTATGGCTACACCTTC.

V usage is TRBV11-3 and J usage is TRBJ2-2; D gene unclear. Germline CDR1 SGHNT, CDR2 YENEEA. Trimming cost V 1 base and J 6 bases, with 6 bases left between them. CDR3 length: 13 amino acids. CDR3 sequence reads: CASSLVHPGELFF. The CDR3 DNA sequence: TGTGCCAGCAGCTTAGTTCATCCCGGGGAGCTGTTTTTT.

The table lists this clone with a count of one. This chain connects TRBV6-5 to TRBJ2-7; TRBD1 matches at 7 bases. The germline gives CDR1 MNHEY, CDR2 SVGAGI. V gave up 5 bases and J gave up 5 bases; unmatched junction bases: 9. This CDR3 contains 14 residues. DNA of the CDR3: TGTGCCAGCAGTCGCCGACAGGGACACAACGAGCAGTACTTC. Translating gives CASSRRQGHNEQYF.

This chain uses TRBV28 with TRBJ1-2; tentative D call: TRBD1 (5 bases). The germline V gene has CDR1 MDHEN and CDR2 SYDVKM. Trimming removed 6 bases from V and 3 bases from J, with 8 bases in between. The CDR3 spans 12 residues. CDR3 residues: CASRTAYYGYTF. The CDR3, as DNA: TGTGCCAGCAGGACAGCCTACTATGGCTACACCTTC.

This clone occurred once. The chain uses TRBV30 and TRBJ2-1, with TRBD2 matching 7 bases. Germline trimming cut 8 bases from V and 6 bases from J; bases unmatched to any gene: 13. The CDR3 spans 14 residues. CDR1 GTSNPN and CDR2 SVGIG come from the germline V gene (reference sequence). CDR3 in DNA: TGTGCCGGAAAACGTGGGAGGGCCCGCAATGAGCAGTTCTTC. As protein: CAGKRGRARNEQFF.

J is TRBJ1-4 and V is TRBV7-9; no clear D gene. The germline CDR1 and CDR2 sequences are SEHNR and FQNEAQ (reference sequence). Deletions cut 5 bases from V and 8 bases from J, with 15 bases between. The CDR3 consists of 14 residues. The CDR3 region is CASSPVFRGEKLFF. The DNA for the CDR3 is TGTGCCAGCAGCCCGGTATTCCGCGGCGAAAAACTGTTTTTT.

This rearrangement joins TRBV7-9 to TRBJ1-6, with D perhaps matching TRBD1 (5 bases). The CDR3 is 14 residues long. The V and J ends lost 1 base and 7 bases respectively, with 8 bases between them. Germline V gives CDR1 SEHNR, CDR2 FQNEAQ (reference sequence). The CDR3 DNA follows: TGTGCCAGCAGCTTAGAGGGGTGGAATTCACCCCTCCACTTT. It is translated as CASSLEGWNSPLHF. Full variable domain (rest looked up from reference TRBV7-9 and TRBJ1-6): DTGVSQNPRHKITKRGQNVTFRCDPISEHNRLYWYRQTLGQGPEFLTYFQNEAQLEKSRLLSDRFSAERPKGSFSTLEIQRTEQGDSAMYLCASSLEGWNSPLHFGNGTRLTVT.

J is TRBJ2-3 and V is TRBV14; a weak D match, TRBD1 (6 bases). V lost 0 bases and J 9 bases, leaving 10 bases between the germline ends. The CDR3 length is 13 residues. Germline values: CDR1 SGHDN, CDR2 FVKESK. The CDR3 protein is CASSQDPQGTQYF. The CDR3 coding sequence is TGTGCCAGCAGCCAAGACCCCCAGGGGACGCAGTATTTT.

CDR3 sequence reads: CASSLGSGGYEQYF. The CDR3 DNA is TGCGCCAGCAGCTTGGGTTCAGGGGGCTACGAGCAGTACTTC. The chain joins TRBV5-1 to TRBJ2-7; 7 bases line up with TRBD1. The CDR3 loop spans 14 amino acids. Trimming took 0 bases from V and 3 from J; bases not matched to a gene: 3. Germline V CDR1 and CDR2: SGHRS, YFSETQ.

The chain combines TRBV3-1 (or the pseudogene TRBV3-2) with TRBJ1-6; 7 bases match TRBD1. Germline loops: CDR1 LGHDT, CDR2 YNNKEL (reference sequence). J was trimmed by 5 bases and V by 6 bases; bases with no gene match: 10. The CDR3 runs 16 residues. CDR3: CASRLETGSNNSPLHF. The DNA for the CDR3 is TGTGCCAGCAGACTAGAGACAGGGAGCAATAATTCACCCCTCCACTTT.